This T cell receptor beta chain comes out of a study of cytomegalovirus exposure and HLA in healthy donors (dated by TCRdb to about 2017). Study-wide context: In an earlier analysis of 587 of the donors, 276 Gb of sequence data and roughly 100 million unique TCR beta sequences from approximately 180 million T cells were reported. About 5 DR-DQ haplotypes were handled as single units for association and clustering, since linkage in the cohort was strong. A later analysis re-analyzed previously published TCR beta repertoires from several hundred donors and added high-resolution HLA genotyping to study TCR occurrence patterns. A later genetic analysis took genome-wide SNP genotypes for about 55% of the 666 donors and used that subset as a discovery cohort. The T cell repertoires of around 670 subjects were profiled by immunosequencing and related to cytomegalovirus serostatus. To predict cytomegalovirus infection status, the study brought together high-throughput TCR immunosequencing, statistical association of individual TCRs with disease status, and machine learning. Besides the first cohort of approximately 710 subjects, a separate validation cohort made up of 90 to 150 different subjects was used. Of the 350 to 450 genotyped donors, 65% to 90% fell in the genetic ancestry cluster associated with self-reported Caucasian donors. Among almost 400 genotyped donors of the cohort, an average of roughly 240,000 unique TCR beta nucleotide sequences were sequenced per donor, roughly a sixth of them non-productive. An early release covering 550 to 650 HLA-typed donors comprised roughly 300 gigabases of sequencing data and some 79 million unique TCR sequences. An earlier analysis of 587 of the donors used high-throughput TCR beta sequencing to judge whether each TCR beta V gene segment behaved as functional or pseudogenic. Rather than drawing on any new phenotypic data, the later analysis identified candidate immune exposures from TCR beta sequences and the way those sequences occurred across donors. All discovery cohort repertoires had been generated using a single sequencing platform. HLA typing covered class I and class II loci at four-digit resolution. The study aimed to test whether cataloging public T cell receptors could reveal signatures of past pathogen exposure. The number of donors typed differed by locus, with roughly 620-630 for A, B, C, DRB1 and DQB1, more than 500 for DQA1, 606 for DPA1, and approximately 470 for DPB1. Donor age, sex, ethnicity and CMV serostatus were collected together with the repertoire data. Paper-wide results and their limitations: Strong co-occurrence of HLA alleles, especially DR and DQ, made assigning TCR associations to individual alleles difficult. A further reported finding was that TCR beta sequences accurately predicted the HLA-A and HLA-B alleles for most subjects in the first cohort. In a later genetic analysis, fewer N-insertions in productive TCRs were reported among donors in an Asian-associated ancestry cluster than the 666-donor mean. The presence/absence analyses assumed that sequencing depth was roughly uniform across donors, and that assumption may not be true. Some IMGT-functional V segments, including TRBV6-2 and TRBV6-3, could not be told apart with the 87-base-pair reads, so those segments were excluded. Cytomegalovirus status was reported to be diagnosed by the classifier with high specificity and sensitivity in both the original and validation cohorts. Approximately 18 rarely observed V segments, including chromosome 9 orphons, were excluded from the earlier analysis of a few hundred of the donors because counts were too low. Compared with equally common non-associated chains, HLA-associated TCR beta chains in a later analysis were more clonally expanded and had lower generation probabilities. Most CMV-associated TCR beta chains appeared to be HLA-restricted in a later analysis, and the HLA associations seemed to be driven largely by CMV exposure. Immune exposure information for the cohort was limited to CMV serostatus. A few of the identified cytomegalovirus-associated TCR beta chains were confirmed in vitro to be specific for cytomegalovirus antigens. Most TCR sequences were seen in very few donors, while some public TCRs were found in many individuals. The authors suggested that the approach could potentially be generalized to other disease states and immunological phenotypes. In a later analysis, TCR association rates were found to vary across HLA loci, with the most associated TCRs seen for DRB1 alleles and the fewest for HLA-C alleles. V-gene and J-gene trimming of TCR beta chains was associated with a missense DCLRE1C variant in a later genetic analysis, and the association was replicated in an independent cohort. HLA typing was unavailable for some donors at each locus, so association tests used only the typed subset. Broadly in line with IMGT annotations, most TCR beta V segments showed up in productive rearrangements about 87% or about 30% of the time in an earlier analysis of 450 to 750 of the donors. Linkage disequilibrium might explain the correlated functional status among segregating V segments, but an unknown experimental factor could not be ruled out. Only TCR beta chains were sequenced in this cohort, and the absence of alpha or paired-chain data limited detectable features. The sequencing pipeline was judged likely to have produced a cluster of highly shared sequence variants as a technical artifact. The study gave a list of about 150 TCR beta chains associated with cytomegalovirus. At a false discovery rate of 0.05, a later analysis linked roughly 17,000 TCR beta sequences to specific HLA alleles. According to a later analysis, parvovirus B19, influenza, CMV and Epstein-Barr virus appeared linked to several top co-occurrence clusters.

The junction carries 18 bases between V and J, which are trimmed by 6 bases and 4 bases respectively. Looking up the germline V gene (reference sequence) yields CDR1 LNHDA and CDR2 SQIVND. The CDR3 measures 16 amino acids from cysteine to phenylalanine. The kept DNA is CDR3 alone, 48 bases in frame from the first base. Of note for this clone: The clone's antigen remains unknown. Base-call qualities are not available, and no considerably larger clone is one nucleotide away.

The cohort consisted of 666 healthy bone marrow donors. Cohort members were all nominally healthy when sampled, although unrecorded immune exposures were likely present. The donor tested CMV seronegative and was one of the 352 seronegative cohort members. Each donor provided a peripheral blood sample, and peripheral blood mononuclear cells were used for TCR beta sequencing. The Qiagen DNeasy Blood Extraction Kit was used to extract genomic DNA from the blood cell samples. Library creation used the immunoSEQ multiplex PCR assay. For the multiplex PCR, a mixture combining 60 forward primers for TCR Vbeta segments and 13 reverse primers for TCR Jbeta segments was used. A multiplex PCR assay on genomic DNA amplified the CDR3 region of rearranged TCR beta genes. The Illumina HiSeq System was used to sequence the amplified TCR beta libraries as 87-base-pair reads. The authors' analysis ran thus. In a later analysis, tens of millions of unique TCR beta chains were counted across the 666 repertoires, and roughly 10 million of these chains were shared by at least two donors. Raw reads were error-corrected and collapsed into unique sequences by a nearest-neighbor algorithm in which closely related sequences were merged to remove PCR and sequencing errors. CDR3 sequences were aligned to IMGT reference sequences to assign V, D and J gene segments. For a sequence to be retained, a match of at least six nucleotides to both a V gene segment and a J gene segment was required. Rearrangements were called productive when the CDR3 lacked stop codons and stayed in frame with V and J; all others were non-productive. Following IMGT convention, CDR3 was defined as the stretch from the second conserved V-encoded cysteine up to the conserved J-encoded phenylalanine. In an earlier analysis of around 600 of the donors, sequences lacking an unambiguous match to a single V gene segment were excluded. An earlier analysis of 500 to 700 of the donors classified V segments as functional when productive rearrangements were above 56.7% and as segregating when the standard deviation between donors was above 5%. A statistical classification framework was built for diagnosing cytomegalovirus status from the catalog of TCR beta chain sequences. In a later analysis, V and J genes were assigned by comparing TCR nucleotide sequences against IMGT/GENE-DB human TR gene sequences. Using the TCRdist pipeline, a later analysis assigned CDR3 sequences along with most-parsimonious VDJ recombination scenarios. A later analysis defined each TCR beta chain by its CDR3 amino acid sequence plus V-gene family, and excluded reads lacking a unique V-gene family. To address suspected cross-contamination and a sequencing artifact, a later analysis removed a few hundred highly shared, low-generation-probability nucleotide sequences. For each public chain, a later analysis derived a clonal expansion index from normalized ranks of inferred template counts within each repertoire. In a later analysis, generation probabilities were computed using a VDJ recombination model fitted to out-of-frame rearrangements, and the results were checked against IGoR. In a later analysis, TCR-TCR, TCR-HLA and TCR-CMV co-occurrence was scored with hypergeometric tests, and a repertoire-size bias correction was applied to TCR pairs. To estimate false discovery rates, a later analysis permuted the HLA or CMV assignments 20 times. A later analysis grouped co-occurring TCRs with DBSCAN, adding TCRdist sequence similarity when clustering within HLA-allele-positive subsets. Co-occurrence clustering excluded repertoires with fewer than 30,000 or more than 120,000 public chains, plus five with anomalous nucleotide sharing. TCRdb stores this immuneACCESS table with in-frame sequences only. Part of the clones is absent; in the studies checked, under half of the shortfall reflects unresolved V genes, and no reason is known for the rest. That table furnishes V, J and clone size, whereas the DNA furnished D and trimming. In this sample the table shows 150,000 to 200,000 clones, about three quarters of which occur a single time. The ten largest clones add up to approximately 3% of the sample.

Sequenced material: PBMCs. The chain employs TRBV19 and TRBJ1-4; the D gene is perhaps TRBD1, on 5 matching bases. This clonotype originated in a woman aged 25 to 39 in good health and CMV-seronegative. The CDR3 protein sequence reads: CASRSHRGGSNEKLFF. The nucleotides read TGTGCCAGTAGATCCCACCGGGGCGGGAGTAATGAAAAACTGTTTTTT.